Listed here are 31 T cell receptor beta chains from one sample, sequenced in a study of beta chain features in type 1 diabetes. What was sequenced were expressed TCRB transcripts, since all of the isolated RNA had been reverse transcribed. Sequencing used immunoSEQ multiplex PCR; TCRdb keeps in-frame clones, though not all of them. This sample carries roughly 450,000 clones, roughly an eighth of them seen once, and the ten largest clones take over 0.035%. Input material: naive CD4+ T cells from blood. Receptors were obtained from a woman aged 18-29 years in good health.

The chain joins TRBV7-2 to TRBJ1-1; D is unclear. V lost 3 bases and J 1 base, leaving 15 bases between the germline ends. The CDR3 loop spans 16 amino acids. From germline, CDR1 is SGHTA and CDR2 FQGNSA. This chain's CDR3 is CASSFYPRGGNTEAFF. The CDR3 DNA is TGTGCCAGCAGCTTCTATCCGAGAGGTGGGAACACTGAAGCTTTCTTT.

Turning to this clone: This CDR3 is also generated by other DNA sequences in the sample. The chain couples TRBV29-1 to TRBJ2-1, with 8 bases lining up with TRBD1. The CDR3 runs 14 residues. Looked up from germline, CDR1 is SQVTM and CDR2 is ANQGSEA. The J segment lost 7 bases and the V segment lost 7 bases, leaving 12 bases of the junction unmatched. CDR3 sequence: CSGRDRGGRNEQFF. The CDR3 bases are TGCAGCGGTCGAGACAGGGGAGGTCGGAATGAGCAGTTCTTC.

In this sample, this clone turned up a few times. This chain links TRBV20-1 with TRBJ1-1; TRBD1 aligns across 9 bases. Trimming removed 4 bases from V and 10 bases from J; junction bases left unmatched: 4. Germline loops: CDR1 DFQATT, CDR2 SNEGSKA (reference sequence). This CDR3 is built from 11 residues. The CDR3 sequence: CSATATGGAFF. The CDR3 DNA follows: TGCAGTGCTACCGCGACAGGGGGAGCTTTCTTT.

The chain carries TRBV5-1 and TRBJ2-3, with 9 bases that match TRBD2. V shed 0 bases and J 4 bases; nucleotides not matched to a gene: 6. This CDR3 comprises 16 residues. The germline V gene encodes CDR1 SGHRS and CDR2 YFSETQ. CDR3 DNA: TGCGCCAGCAGCTTGGCGGGACTAGCCTCGGCAGATACGCAGTATTTT. Amino acids: CASSLAGLASADTQYF.

This clone was observed a few times. The chain carries TRBV28 and TRBJ2-1; D not certain. Germline assignment: CDR1 MDHEN and CDR2 SYDVKM. V was cut by 5 bases and J by 2 bases, with 10 bases left in between. CDR3 length: 14 amino acids. The CDR3 nucleotides read TGTGCCAGCAGTATGCAGGTCACCTACAATGAGCAGTTCTTC. This encodes CASSMQVTYNEQFF.

The rearrangement joins TRBV7-2 to TRBJ2-2; D gene unclear. Trimming stripped 4 bases from V and 1 base from J, with 7 bases between. Germline V CDR1 and CDR2: SGHTA, FQGNSA. The CDR3 consists of 14 residues. CDR3 bases: TGTGCCAGCAGCTCCCGACAGAACACCGGGGAGCTGTTTTTT. Its translation: CASSSRQNTGELFF.

The J gene is TRBJ2-1, the V gene TRBV30; tentatively, D is TRBD2 (6 bases). CDR1 is GTSNPN, CDR2 SVGIG, per germline (reference sequence). V was clipped by 2 bases and J by 3 bases, with 14 bases between them. The CDR3 is made up of 15 amino acids. The CDR3 nucleotides read TGTGCCTGGAGTCAAGCTAGCGTTTACTACAATGAGCAGTTCTTC. Amino acids: CAWSQASVYYNEQFF.

V is TRBV5-6 and J is TRBJ2-1; tentative D call: TRBD2 (6 bases). Between the trimmed V and J ends, which lost 4 bases and 7 bases, there was a span of 9 bases. Germline V gives CDR1 SGHDT, CDR2 YYEEEE. This CDR3 has 12 amino acids. CDR3 nucleotide sequence: TGTGCCAGCAGCCGGAGGGGTAATGAGCAGTTCTTC. As protein: CASSRRGNEQFF. Variable domain in full (rest from reference TRBV5-6 and TRBJ2-1): DAGVTQSPTHLIKTRGQQVTLRCSPKSGHDTVSWYQQALGQGPQFIFQYYEEEERQRGNFPDRFSGHQFPNYSSELNVNALLLGDSALYLCASSRRGNEQFFGPGTRLTVL.

The chain couples TRBV6-5 to TRBJ2-4; no firm D call. Per the germline V gene, CDR1 is MNHEY and CDR2 is SVGAGI. The CDR3 consists of 15 residues. Deletions cut 2 bases from V and 0 bases from J, with 8 bases between. The CDR3 DNA is TGTGCCAGCAGTTACCGGCAGATAGCCAAAAACATTCAGTACTTC. Amino acids: CASSYRQIAKNIQYF.

This clone was picked up a small number of times. The V call is TRBV27, the J call TRBJ2-3, with 10 bases fitting TRBD2. The CDR3 is 15 amino acids. V lost 7 bases, J lost 2 bases, and 6 bases stayed unmatched. Per the germline V gene, CDR1 is MNHEY and CDR2 is SMNVEV (reference sequence). The CDR3 protein is CASKGLAYNTDTQYF. The CDR3 coding sequence is TGTGCCAGCAAGGGACTAGCGTATAACACAGATACGCAGTATTTT.

The rearrangement links TRBV2 to TRBJ2-1; TRBD2 aligns across 7 bases. J lost 9 bases, V lost 4 bases, and 15 bases had no gene match. The germline V gene has CDR1 SNHLY and CDR2 FYNNEI. The CDR3 runs to 16 residues. The CDR3 sequence is CASSVTTGRGGGEQFF. CDR3 in DNA: TGTGCCAGCAGTGTCACCACCGGACGCGGGGGAGGTGAGCAGTTCTTC.

This clone was observed a handful of times. This sequence joins TRBV9 and TRBJ2-1; D uncertain. The germline V gene encodes CDR1 SGDLS and CDR2 YYNGEE. This CDR3 is built from 14 residues. The ends were cut back, 0 bases at V and 9 bases at J, with 13 bases in the middle. CDR3 DNA sequence: TGTGCCAGCAGCGTAGAGCTGGCGAGGAGTGAGCAGTTCTTC. It is translated as CASSVELARSEQFF.

This chain connects TRBV7-9 to TRBJ2-7, with D perhaps TRBD1 (7 bases). Germline V gene sequence: CDR1 SEHNR, CDR2 FQNEAQ (reference sequence). The CDR3 length is 15 residues. V was pared by 5 bases and J by 2 bases, with 16 bases between. The CDR3 DNA sequence: TGTGCCAGCAGCCCAGGGGGGCTCCTGACCTACGAGCAGTACGTC. Its translation: CASSPGGLLTYEQYV.

This clone turned up a few times. The chain combines TRBV15 with TRBJ2-3; the D gene could be TRBD1 or TRBD2 (5 bases each). Germline V gene sequence: CDR1 LNHNV, CDR2 YYDKDF (reference sequence). This CDR3 region has 18 residues. V shed 0 bases and J shed 4 bases, with 20 bases lying between them. The CDR3: CATSRDGLGTARADTQYF. The DNA of the CDR3 is TGTGCCACCAGCAGAGATGGTTTGGGGACGGCCCGGGCAGATACGCAGTATTTT.

Notes on this clone: Distinct nucleotide sequences in the sample also encode this CDR3. This rearrangement joins TRBV29-1 to TRBJ1-1; D unresolved. Germline V CDR1 and CDR2: SQVTM, ANQGSEA. V dropped 5 bases and J dropped 2 bases, with 9 bases sitting between them. The CDR3 has 12 residues. DNA of the CDR3: TGCAGCGTTTTTGCGGTTAACACTGAAGCTTTCTTT. Protein: CSVFAVNTEAFF.

This chain links TRBV29-1 with TRBJ1-1, with D maybe TRBD1 (5 bases). The CDR3 extends over 14 amino acids. V dropped 4 bases and J dropped 5 bases, with 17 bases sitting between them. Germline V gives CDR1 SQVTM, CDR2 ANQGSEA. The CDR3 nucleotides are TGCAGCGTTGGGGGGTCAGGGACTTGGACTGAAGCTTTCTTT. Its protein product is CSVGGSGTWTEAFF.

This clone was seen more than once but under ten times. The rearrangement uses TRBV7-3 and TRBJ2-2; D possibly corresponds to TRBD2 (5 bases). The V and J ends lost 6 bases and 0 bases respectively, with 11 bases between them. Germline V lookup: CDR1 SGHTA, CDR2 FQGTGA. The length of the CDR3 is 15 residues. The CDR3 DNA reads as TGTGCCAGCAGTCCATCCGGGGCGAACACCGGGGAGCTGTTTTTT. Translated, it gives CASSPSGANTGELFF.

V is TRBV6-6 and J is TRBJ1-5; 8 nucleotides align to TRBD1. The germline V gene has CDR1 MNHNY and CDR2 SVGAGI (reference sequence). The junction had 8 bases not matched to a gene; V was cut back by 5 bases and J by 8 bases. This CDR3 has 14 amino acids. The CDR3 sequence is CASSAPGTGEPQHF. DNA of the CDR3: TGTGCCAGCAGTGCCCCTGGGACAGGAGAGCCCCAGCATTTT.

The rearrangement uses TRBV13 and TRBJ1-3; D not certain. In germline, CDR1 is PRHDT, CDR2 FYEKMQ (reference sequence). The CDR3 spans 15 residues. Trimming left V 8 bases short and J 0 bases short, with 14 bases between. CDR3 bases: TGTGCCAGCCGCTACAGCCTTTACTCTGGAAACACCATATATTTT. Residues: CASRYSLYSGNTIYF.

V and J are TRBV9 and TRBJ2-2; D gene ambiguous. The V gene's germline CDR1 is SGDLS and CDR2 YYNGEE. This CDR3 is built from 17 residues. The V end lost 1 base, the J end lost 3 bases, and 16 bases lay between the germline ends. The CDR3 nucleotides are TGTGCCAGCAGCGTACCTTCGTGGGGTTCGGACACCGGGGAGCTGTTTTTT. Encoded protein: CASSVPSWGSDTGELFF.

This clone turned up a few times. The CDR3 DNA follows: TGCAGCGTTGAAGGCAACCTGGGCTATGGCTACACCTTC. Amino acids: CSVEGNLGYGYTF. The V gene is TRBV29-1, the J gene TRBJ1-2; D call uncertain. Germline loops: CDR1 SQVTM, CDR2 ANQGSEA. V was cut by 1 base and J by 4 bases, with 10 bases left in between. The CDR3 consists of 13 residues.

The table lists this clone with a few counts. The V and J genes are TRBV7-9 and TRBJ2-3, with D unresolved. V was pared by 5 bases and J by 5 bases, with 8 bases between. From germline, CDR1 is SEHNR and CDR2 FQNEAQ (reference sequence). This CDR3 is built from 12 residues. CDR3 sequence: CASSVTEDTQYF. Here the CDR3 DNA reads TGTGCCAGCAGCGTAACTGAAGATACGCAGTATTTT.

This clone was detected once. This chain connects TRBV5-1 to TRBJ2-1; D is unresolved. This CDR3 has 11 amino acids. Germline lookup yields CDR1 SGHRS and CDR2 YFSETQ. V lost 2 bases to trimming and J lost 7 bases, with 4 bases between them. Here the CDR3 reads CASSLLNEQFF. The CDR3 region has the DNA TGCGCCAGCAGCTTACTAAATGAGCAGTTCTTC. The entire variable domain, with the rest obtained from reference TRBV5-1 and TRBJ2-1, is as follows: KAGVTQTPRYLIKTRGQQVTLSCSPISGHRSVSWYQQTPGQGLQFLFEYFSETQRNKGNFPGRFSGRQFSNSRSEMNVSTLELGDSALYLCASSLLNEQFFGPGTRLTVL.

The chain uses TRBV29-1 and TRBJ2-2; perhaps TRBD1 as D (5 bases). Germline V gene sequence: CDR1 SQVTM, CDR2 ANQGSEA. The V gene lost 5 bases and the J gene lost 0 bases, with 10 bases spanning the gap. This CDR3 spans 14 amino acids. CDR3 bases: TGCAGCGTTCTTCAGGGTTCGAACACCGGGGAGCTGTTTTTT. Protein: CSVLQGSNTGELFF.

This clone was seen more than once but under ten times. CDR3 region: CASSYGTPIENEQYF. The CDR3 region has the DNA TGTGCCAGCAGTTACGGGACACCAATTGAAAACGAGCAGTACTTC. The chain is built from TRBV6-5 and TRBJ2-7, with D possibly TRBD1 on 6 matching bases. Germline V CDR1 and CDR2: MNHEY, SVGAGI. Trimming stripped 2 bases from V and 5 bases from J, with 16 bases between. The CDR3 length is 15 residues.

The genes are TRBV13 and TRBJ2-2; the match to TRBD1 covers 9 bases. The germline V gene encodes CDR1 PRHDT and CDR2 FYEKMQ (reference sequence). The junction had 9 bases not matched to a gene; V was cut back by 8 bases and J by 5 bases. This CDR3 has 15 residues. CDR3 residues: CASRLRTGDTGELFF. The CDR3, as DNA: TGTGCCAGCCGCCTCCGGACAGGGGATACCGGGGAGCTGTTTTTT.

V gene TRBV5-1 combines with J gene TRBJ2-3, with D perhaps TRBD1 (5 bases). V was pared by 3 bases and J by 4 bases, with 21 bases between. This CDR3 comprises 17 residues. CDR1 and CDR2 (germline): SGHRS, YFSETQ. The CDR3 DNA sequence: TGCGCCAGCAGCTCAGACAGTCTAATAGTCTGGGCAGATACGCAGTATTTT. Residues: CASSSDSLIVWADTQYF.

This chain connects TRBV4-2 to TRBJ2-7; D not resolved. Germline CDR1 LGHNA, CDR2 YNFKEQ. Trimming took off 0 bases at V and 0 bases at J, with 6 bases between the two ends. The CDR3 runs 14 residues. CDR3: CASSQDRSSYEQYF. CDR3 bases: TGTGCCAGCAGCCAAGATCGGAGCTCCTACGAGCAGTACTTC.

This clone was seen a handful of times. The rearrangement links TRBV7-3 to TRBJ2-1, with D possibly being TRBD1 or TRBD2 (6 bases each). Trimming took off 5 bases at V and 10 bases at J, with 12 bases between the two ends. The germline V gene encodes CDR1 SGHTA and CDR2 FQGTGA. The CDR3 is 12 amino acids. The CDR3 DNA follows: TGTGCCAGCAGCGAATGGGGGGCGGAGCAGTTCTTC. This translates into CASSEWGAEQFF.

This clone was seen a few times. The V and J genes are TRBV9 and TRBJ2-1, with D possibly matching TRBD1 (6 bases). This CDR3 comprises 13 residues. Germline assignment: CDR1 SGDLS and CDR2 YYNGEE. Trimming stripped 5 bases from V and 4 bases from J, with 10 bases between. CDR3 protein: CASSGQPYNEQFF. The CDR3 DNA follows: TGTGCCAGCAGTGGACAGCCTTACAATGAGCAGTTCTTC.

This chain links TRBV7-9 with TRBJ1-1; possibly TRBD1 for D (6 bases). The CDR3 is 14 residues long. The germline V gene has CDR1 SEHNR and CDR2 FQNEAQ (reference sequence). V was cut by 2 bases and J by 4 bases, with 11 bases left in between. CDR3 protein: CASSLWQGTTEAFF. The CDR3 nucleotides read TGTGCCAGCAGCTTATGGCAGGGGACCACTGAAGCTTTCTTT.